These T cell receptor beta chains were read from a single sample in a study of blood T cells in healthy people across ages. TCRdb reanalysed the 5' RACE reads using MiXCR and keeps one entry per CDR3 protein. The sample records 1.4 million or so distinct CDR3 sequences, 35% to 45% being singletons. Sequencing was done on a sample of blood. These receptor sequences come from a woman aged 18-29 years in good health. The CDR3 runs from the conserved cysteine through the conserved F or W. The D gene is left open where the match is weak. The listing skips clone size in some rows; elsewhere it reads once, few, many or a size class.

d_gene | abundance | j_gene | v_gene | CDR3nt | CDR3aa
. | . | TRBJ1-1 | TRBV6-6 | TGTGCCAGCATTCTTGGCTCCGGAAGCACTGAAGCTTTCTTT | CASILGSGSTEAFF
. | few | TRBJ1-1 | TRBV6-5 | TGTGCCAGCAGTTACTTTCGGGGGACTGAAGCTTTCTTT | CASSYFRGTEAFF
. | . | TRBJ2-5 | TRBV12-5 | TGTGCTAGTGGTTTGAATCGTCGCAACCAAGAGACCCAGTACTTC | CASGLNRRNQETQYF
. | few | TRBJ2-7 | TRBV12-3/TRBV12-4 | TGTGCCAGCAGTTTGGAGGGCCCCTCCTACAATGAGCAGTACTTC | CASSLEGPSYNEQYF
TRBD2 | few | TRBJ2-7 | TRBV20-1 | TGCAGTGCTAGAGATCCTAGCGGGGGAAACGAGCAGTACTTC | CSARDPSGGNEQYF
. | . | TRBJ2-3 | TRBV20-1 | TGCAGTGCTAGAGATCTTGGCTTCACAGATACGCAGTATTTT | CSARDLGFTDTQYF
TRBD1 | . | TRBJ2-1 | TRBV27 | TGTGCCAGCACCACCGGGACAGGGCCGGATGAGCAGTTCTTC | CASTTGTGPDEQFF
. | . | TRBJ2-1 | TRBV14 | TGTGCCAGCAGCCAAGTCCAGGGAGATGAGCAGTTCTTC | CASSQVQGDEQFF
TRBD2 | few | TRBJ2-1 | TRBV20-1 | TGCAGTGCTAGAGAGTCTAGCGGGAGTTACAATGAGCAGTTCTTC | CSARESSGSYNEQFF
TRBD1 | . | TRBJ1-6 | TRBV20-1 | TGCAGTGCTAGGTCCGTTCAGGGGGGTATAGATTCACCCCTCCACTTT | CSARSVQGGIDSPLHF
. | . | TRBJ2-3 | TRBV15 | TGTGTCACCAGCAGCCCCGAGGATCCCGCTGATACGCAGTATTTT | CVTSSPEDPADTQYF
TRBD2 | . | TRBJ2-5 | TRBV29-1 | TGCAGCGTTGATCGCAAGCGGGGGGCCTTCCAAGAGACCCAGTACTTC | CSVDRKRGAFQETQYF
TRBD1 | . | TRBJ2-7 | TRBV27 | TGTGCCAGCAGTTTTAGATCGGCAGGGGGCTCCTACGAGCAGTACTTC | CASSFRSAGGSYEQYF
TRBD1 | . | TRBJ2-2 | TRBV10-3 | TGTGCCATCAGTGCTACCGGGACAGGGGTAGCCGGGGAGCTGTTTTTT | CAISATGTGVAGELFF
. | once | TRBJ1-6 | TRBV3-1 | TGTGCCAGCAGCCCTTTGGGCAGTAATTCACCCCTCCACTTT | CASSPLGSNSPLHF
TRBD2 | once | TRBJ2-3 | TRBV12-3/TRBV12-4 | TGTGCCGGCAGTTTATGGCCGCGGGGGGCTAGCACAGATACGCAGTATTTT | CAGSLWPRGASTDTQYF
TRBD2 | few | TRBJ2-3 | TRBV25-1 | TGTGCCAGCAGTGGCCCCCTAGCGGCCGGACTGAACACAGATACGCAGTATTTT | CASSGPLAAGLNTDTQYF
. | . | TRBJ1-5 | TRBV27 | TGTGCCAGCAGTTGGGGCAGGGATCAGCCCCAGCATTTT | CASSWGRDQPQHF
. | few | TRBJ2-3 | TRBV4-1 | TGCGCCAGCAGCCAATCTATTCTTGTGGGTCTGGAGACAGATACGCAGTATTTT | CASSQSILVGLETDTQYF
. | few | TRBJ1-2 | TRBV20-1 | TGCAGTGCTAGAGAGGAGTCAGGCTACACCTTC | CSAREESGYTF
TRBD1 | few | TRBJ1-1 | TRBV5-5 | TGTGCCAGCAGCCTGGAAGACAGGGGGCAAACTGAAGCTTTCTTT | CASSLEDRGQTEAFF
. | . | TRBJ2-7 | TRBV6-5 | TGTGCCAGCAGTCCATATTCGGGGGTCTACGAGCAGTACTTC | CASSPYSGVYEQYF
. | . | TRBJ2-1 | TRBV3-1 | TGTGCCAGCAGCCAGCTACAGGCCCACCAGCAGTTCTTC | CASSQLQAHQQFF
. | . | TRBJ2-7 | TRBV3-1 | TGTGCCAGCAGCCAATTTGACGGGTCCGGCGAGCAGTACTTC | CASSQFDGSGEQYF
. | . | TRBJ1-2 | TRBV27 | TGTGCCAGCAGTTTACGTAACCCCGGGGGGTATGGCTACACCTTC | CASSLRNPGGYGYTF
TRBD2 | few | TRBJ2-3 | TRBV20-1 | TGCGGCGGGAGTAGCGGGGGATCGGATACGCAGTATTTT | CGGSSGGSDTQYF
. | few | TRBJ1-2 | TRBV7-8 | TGTGCCAGCAGCTTAGCGCGCAGGACCACTAACTATGGCTACACCTTC | CASSLARRTTNYGYTF
TRBD1 | . | TRBJ1-6 | TRBV27 | TGTGCCAGCAGTGATGACAGGGCAAATAATTCACCCCTCCACTTT | CASSDDRANNSPLHF